One sample yielded the 15 T cell receptor beta chains listed below, sequenced in a study of shared clonotypes between healthy human individuals. CD45RO-negative cells were positively selected for CCR7, leaving out terminally differentiated effector memory CD45RA+ cells. TCRdb's copy holds only in-frame clones and misses some; the assay was immunoSEQ multiplex PCR. The sample shows roughly 770,000 clones, 96% of them seen only once. Input material: naive CD8+ T cells sorted from blood. The receptors originated from a man aged 25-40 years in good health.

The rearrangement joins TRBV7-9 to TRBJ2-7; D is ambiguous. Germline V gene lookup returns CDR1 SEHNR and CDR2 FQNEAQ (reference sequence). V lost 4 bases to trimming and J lost 5 bases, with 12 bases between them. The CDR3 totals 13 residues. As DNA, the CDR3 is TGTGCCAGCAGCTCTAGGCTCTCAGACGAGCAGTACTTC. Its translation: CASSSRLSDEQYF.

Details on this clone: The junction departs from germline at one end; a sequencing error may be responsible. This CDR3 is CAISDTGGGYGYTF. CDR3 nucleotides: TGTGCCATCAGTGACACAGGGGGAGGTTATGGCTACACCTTC. The chain combines TRBV6-1 with TRBJ1-2, with TRBD1 identical over 8 bases. There are 14 residues in the CDR3. The germline gives CDR1 MNHNS, CDR2 SASEGT.

The chain employs TRBV29-1 and TRBJ2-7; D is possibly TRBD2 (6 bases). Germline CDR1 and CDR2: SQVTM and ANQGSEA. The CDR3 loop spans 13 amino acids. The V end lost 4 bases, the J end lost 7 bases, and 17 bases lay between the germline ends. The CDR3 loop reads CSVVPGDTFEQYF. CDR3 DNA: TGCAGCGTTGTTCCGGGAGATACTTTTGAGCAGTACTTC.

This chain links TRBV13 with TRBJ2-1; D unclear. Deletions cut 1 base from V and 0 bases from J, with 7 bases between. This CDR3 contains 15 residues. CDR1 and CDR2 from the germline V gene are PRHDT and FYEKMQ (reference sequence). The DNA of the CDR3 is TGTGCCAGCAGCTTAGAAGGGATCTCCTACAATGAGCAGTTCTTC. Its protein is CASSLEGISYNEQFF.

The rearrangement joins TRBV18 to TRBJ2-1; perhaps TRBD2 as D (6 bases). The CDR3 is 14 residues long. Germline V gene sequence: CDR1 KGHSH, CDR2 LQKENI. Deletions cut 1 base from V and 8 bases from J, with 12 bases between. The DNA of the CDR3 is TGTGCCAGCTCACCACTTTCGGGGGTGGATGAGCAGTTCTTC. This translates into CASSPLSGVDEQFF.

The rearrangement uses TRBV6-5 and TRBJ1-2; D unresolved. Germline-derived CDR1 and CDR2 are MNHEY and SVGAGI. CDR3 length: 13 residues. Trimming took 2 bases from V and 3 from J, leaving 7 bases between them. CDR3 region: CASSYMADYGYTF. As DNA, the CDR3 is TGTGCCAGCAGTTACATGGCAGACTATGGCTACACCTTC.

The genes are TRBV5-4 and TRBJ2-7, with TRBD2 matching 15 bases. The CDR3 length is 14 residues. The germline V gene encodes CDR1 SGHNT and CDR2 YYREEE (reference sequence). Trimming at V came to 5 bases and at J to 7 bases, leaving 4 bases not matched to a gene. The CDR3 reads CASSSGTSGREQYF. In nucleotides, the CDR3 is TGTGCCAGCAGTTCCGGGACTAGCGGGAGGGAGCAGTACTTC.

This chain uses TRBV19 with TRBJ2-1, with a tentative D call TRBD2 (5 bases). The CDR3 has 14 residues. Trimming left V 4 bases short and J 4 bases short, with 11 bases between. Germline V CDR1 and CDR2: LNHDA, SQIVND (reference sequence). The CDR3 coding sequence is TGTGCCAGTAGTAACCCGGACTCTTACAATGAGCAGTTCTTC. This sequence encodes CASSNPDSYNEQFF.

This clone is a singleton in its sample. The chain carries TRBV11-3 and TRBJ2-1, with D tentatively TRBD2 (6 bases). The CDR3 sequence is 15 residues long. Germline V gene data show CDR1 as SGHNT and CDR2 as YENEEA. Trimming stripped 5 bases from V and 7 bases from J, with 18 bases between. The CDR3 here is CASSPGVGSWNEQFF. The DNA of the CDR3 is TGTGCCAGCAGCCCGGGAGTAGGGTCGTGGAATGAGCAGTTCTTC.

This chain links TRBV10-1 with TRBJ2-1; a possible D gene is TRBD1 (6 bases). This CDR3 is built from 12 residues. Looked up from germline, CDR1 is WNHNN and CDR2 is SYGVQD (reference sequence). Between the trimmed V and J ends, which lost 0 bases and 12 bases, there was a span of 9 bases. CDR3 residues: CASSESGHPQFF. For the CDR3, the DNA is TGCGCCAGCAGTGAGTCGGGACACCCGCAGTTCTTC.

The J gene is TRBJ2-1, the V gene TRBV9; D gene uncertain. Germline assignment: CDR1 SGDLS and CDR2 YYNGEE. This CDR3 comprises 14 residues. V gave up 0 bases and J gave up 5 bases, with 9 bases separating them. DNA for the CDR3: TGTGCCAGCAGCGTAGTTGAGTGGAACAATGAGCAGTTCTTC. This translates into CASSVVEWNNEQFF.

The rearrangement joins TRBV9 to TRBJ2-2; 9 positions match TRBD1. J was trimmed by 4 bases and V by 4 bases; bases with no gene match: 11. Germline assignment: CDR1 SGDLS and CDR2 YYNGEE. The CDR3 runs to 17 residues. CDR3 sequence reads: CASSLSSRDRVTGELFF. CDR3 nucleotides: TGTGCCAGCAGCTTATCTTCGCGGGACAGGGTCACCGGGGAGCTGTTTTTT.

The chain combines TRBV27 with TRBJ2-1; D is unclear. Germline V gene data show CDR1 as MNHEY and CDR2 as SMNVEV (reference sequence). Trimming pared 6 bases from V and 0 bases from J, leaving 9 bases between. This CDR3 spans 14 amino acids. The CDR3 protein is CASSVVGSYNEQFF. The CDR3 DNA reads TGTGCCAGCAGCGTAGTGGGCTCCTACAATGAGCAGTTCTTC.

The V gene is TRBV2, the J gene TRBJ1-3; tentatively, D is TRBD1 (6 bases). V was trimmed by 6 bases and J by 4 bases, leaving 13 bases between them. Germline V gene lookup returns CDR1 SNHLY and CDR2 FYNNEI. This CDR3 comprises 14 residues. The CDR3, as DNA: TGTGCCAGCAGGGCCCAGGGGTACGGAAACACCATATATTTT. Translated, it gives CASRAQGYGNTIYF. The full variable domain, completed using reference TRBV2 and TRBJ1-3, is EPEVTQTPSHQVTQMGQEVILRCVPISNHLYFYWYRQILGQKVEFLVSFYNNEISEKSEIFDDQFSVERPDGSNFTLKIRSTKLEDSAMYFCASRAQGYGNTIYFGEGSWLTVV.

This chain connects TRBV10-1 to TRBJ2-7, with TRBD1 matching over 7 bases. CDR3 length equals 12 residues. CDR1 WNHNN and CDR2 SYGVQD come from the germline V gene (reference sequence). The junction had 2 bases not matched to a gene; V was cut back by 4 bases and J by 5 bases. As DNA, the CDR3 is TGCGCCAGCAGTGGTGACAGGGACGAGCAGTACTTC. Translating it yields CASSGDRDEQYF.